This T cell receptor (beta chain) is drawn from a study of shared clonotypes between healthy human individuals. The table came from immunoSEQ multiplex PCR; TCRdb's copy has only in-frame clones and leaves some out. The data contain hundreds of thousands of clones, roughly 92% of them singletons. Naive CD8 isolation took CD45RO-negative cells positively selected for CCR7 and excluded terminally differentiated effector memory CD45RA+ cells. Every donor, a Caucasian adult, lived in Nashville, Tennessee. This clonotype was obtained from a man aged 25-45 years in good health. Sequencing was done on a sample of naive CD8+ T cells sorted from blood.

The CDR3 nucleotides are TGTGCCAGCAGTTACGGGGTCTCCTACGAGCAGTACTTC. It codes for CASSYGVSYEQYF. The chain links TRBV6-9 to TRBJ2-7; D possibly corresponds to TRBD2 (5 bases). V shed 3 bases and J shed 0 bases, with 6 bases lying between them. The CDR3 extends over 13 amino acids. CDR1 and CDR2 from the germline V gene are MNHGY and SVAAGI.